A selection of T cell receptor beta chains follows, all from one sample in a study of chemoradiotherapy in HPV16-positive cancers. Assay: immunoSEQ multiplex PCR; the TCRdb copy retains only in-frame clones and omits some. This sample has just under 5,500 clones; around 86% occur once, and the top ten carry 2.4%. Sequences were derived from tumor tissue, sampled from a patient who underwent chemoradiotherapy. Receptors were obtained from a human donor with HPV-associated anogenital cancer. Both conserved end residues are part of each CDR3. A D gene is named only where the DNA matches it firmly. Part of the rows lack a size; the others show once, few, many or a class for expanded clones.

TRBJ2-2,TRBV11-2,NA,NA,CASSLGAGELFF,TGTGCCAGCAGCTTAGGCGCCGGGGAGCTGTTTTTT
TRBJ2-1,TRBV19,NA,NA,CASRPGTSENEQFF,TGTGCCAGTAGACCGGGGACCTCTGAGAATGAGCAGTTCTTC
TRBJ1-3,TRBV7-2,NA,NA,CASKEVNSGNTIYF,TGTGCCAGCAAGGAGGTAAACTCTGGAAACACCATATATTTT
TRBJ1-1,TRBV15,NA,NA,CATSRQGRGAEAFF,TGTGCCACCAGCAGACAGGGGCGGGGGGCTGAAGCTTTCTTT
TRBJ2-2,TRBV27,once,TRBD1,CASTTQTVPGGTGELFF,TGTGCCAGCACCACTCAGACAGTCCCAGGGGGCACCGGGGAGCTGTTTTTT
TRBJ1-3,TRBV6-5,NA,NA,CASTASRDPGDTIYF,TGTGCCAGCACGGCTTCCCGGGACCCCGGGGACACCATATATTTT
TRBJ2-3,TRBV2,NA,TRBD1,CASTWLGQGGADTQYF,TGTGCCAGCACATGGCTCGGACAGGGAGGAGCAGATACGCAGTATTTT
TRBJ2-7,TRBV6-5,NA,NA,CASSLYQGRGYEQYF,TGTGCCAGCAGTTTATACCAGGGACGGGGCTACGAGCAGTACTTC
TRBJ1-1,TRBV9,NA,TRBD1,CASSPPGQGENTEAFF,TGTGCCAGCAGCCCCCCGGGACAGGGGGAGAACACTGAAGCTTTCTTT
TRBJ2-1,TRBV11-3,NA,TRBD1,CASSLVGQPYNEQFF,TGTGCCAGCAGCTTAGTGGGACAGCCATACAATGAGCAGTTCTTC
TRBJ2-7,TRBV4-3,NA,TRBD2,CASSQESGLAGVLDYEQYF,TGCGCCAGCAGCCAAGAATCGGGACTAGCGGGCGTACTGGACTACGAGCAGTACTTC
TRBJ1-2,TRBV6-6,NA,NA,CASRGGSGVENYGYTF,TGTGCCAGCAGGGGAGGATCAGGGGTTGAGAACTATGGCTACACCTTC
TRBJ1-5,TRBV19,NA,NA,CASSNVRDQPQHF,TGTGCCAGTAGTAATGTTCGGGATCAGCCCCAGCATTTT
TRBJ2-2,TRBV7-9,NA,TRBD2,CASSLGTSGGSGELFF,TGTGCCAGCAGCCTCGGGACTAGCGGGGGTTCCGGGGAGCTGTTTTTT
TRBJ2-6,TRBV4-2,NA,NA,CASTSGQASGANVLTF,TGTGCCAGCACTTCCGGGCAGGCCTCTGGGGCCAACGTCCTGACTTTC
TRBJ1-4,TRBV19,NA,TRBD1,CASSRTGQGAGATNEKLFF,TGTGCCAGTAGTAGAACGGGACAGGGGGCCGGTGCAACTAATGAAAAACTGTTTTTT
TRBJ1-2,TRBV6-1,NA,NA,CASRAETGANYGYTF,TGTGCCAGCAGGGCCGAGACAGGAGCTAACTATGGCTACACCTTC
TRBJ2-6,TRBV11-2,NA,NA,CASSLDSGANVLTF,TGTGCCAGCAGCTTGGACTCTGGGGCCAACGTCCTGACTTTC